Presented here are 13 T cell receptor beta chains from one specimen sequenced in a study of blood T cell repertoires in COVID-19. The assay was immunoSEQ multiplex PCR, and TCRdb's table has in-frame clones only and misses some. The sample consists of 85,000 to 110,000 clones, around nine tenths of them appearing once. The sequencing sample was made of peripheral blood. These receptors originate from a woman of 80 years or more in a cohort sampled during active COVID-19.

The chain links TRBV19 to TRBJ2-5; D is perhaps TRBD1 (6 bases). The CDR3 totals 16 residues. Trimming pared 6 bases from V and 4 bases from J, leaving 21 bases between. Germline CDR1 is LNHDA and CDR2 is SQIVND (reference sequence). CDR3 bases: TGTGCCAGTAGCTCACGATACAGGGTTCGGGGAGAGACCCAGTACTTC. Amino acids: CASSSRYRVRGETQYF.

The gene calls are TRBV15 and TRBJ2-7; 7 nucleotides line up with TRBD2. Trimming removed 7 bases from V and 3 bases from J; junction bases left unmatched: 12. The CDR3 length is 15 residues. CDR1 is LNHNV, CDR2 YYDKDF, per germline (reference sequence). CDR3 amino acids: CATTPGPGGRYEQYF. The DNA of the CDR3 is TGTGCCACCACCCCAGGCCCGGGAGGTCGCTACGAGCAGTACTTC.

The CDR3: CASSLYWAGGSTQHF. CDR3 bases: TGTGCCAGCAGTTTATACTGGGCAGGGGGATCGACCCAGCATTTT. The chain carries TRBV27 and TRBJ1-5; TRBD1 aligns across 7 bases. Germline V lookup: CDR1 MNHEY, CDR2 SMNVEV (reference sequence). The CDR3 extends over 15 amino acids. V lost 1 base, J lost 11 bases, and 11 bases stayed unmatched.

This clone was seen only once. The CDR3 coding sequence is TGTGCCAGCAGATCACAGGGGTGGGCCGGGGAGCTGTTTTTT. This gives the protein CASRSQGWAGELFF. V gene TRBV7-2 combines with J gene TRBJ2-2; 7 bases match TRBD1. V lost 6 bases to trimming and J lost 6 bases; unmatched junction nucleotides: 7. CDR1 is SGHTA and CDR2 is FQGNSA in the germline V gene. The CDR3 has 14 residues.

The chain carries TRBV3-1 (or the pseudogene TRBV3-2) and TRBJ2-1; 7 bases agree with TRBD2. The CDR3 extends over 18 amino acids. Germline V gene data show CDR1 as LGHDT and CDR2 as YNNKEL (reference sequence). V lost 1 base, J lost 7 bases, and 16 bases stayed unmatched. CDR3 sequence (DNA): TGTGCCAGCAGCCAAGCCTCGGGGGGATCTTTCTTGGGAAATGAGCAGTTCTTC. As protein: CASSQASGGSFLGNEQFF.

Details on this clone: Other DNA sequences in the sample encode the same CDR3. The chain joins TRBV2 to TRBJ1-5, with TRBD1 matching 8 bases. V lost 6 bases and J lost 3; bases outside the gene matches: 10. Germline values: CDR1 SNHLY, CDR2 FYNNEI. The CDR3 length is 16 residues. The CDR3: CASSLHQDRDNQPQHF. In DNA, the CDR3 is TGTGCCAGCAGCTTGCATCAGGACAGGGACAATCAGCCCCAGCATTTT.

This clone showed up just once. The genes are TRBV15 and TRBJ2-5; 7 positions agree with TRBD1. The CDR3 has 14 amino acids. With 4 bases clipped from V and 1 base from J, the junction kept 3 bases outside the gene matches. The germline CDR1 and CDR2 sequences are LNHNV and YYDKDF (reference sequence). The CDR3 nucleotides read TGTGCCACCAGCATTGGGACAGCCCAAGAGACCCAGTACTTC. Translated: CATSIGTAQETQYF.

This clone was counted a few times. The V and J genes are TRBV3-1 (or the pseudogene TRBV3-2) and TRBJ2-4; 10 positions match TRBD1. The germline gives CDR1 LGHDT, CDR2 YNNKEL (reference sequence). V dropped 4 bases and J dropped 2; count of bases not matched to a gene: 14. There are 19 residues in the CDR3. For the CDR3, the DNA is TGTGCCAGCAGCCGGAACAGACAGGGGGCGATTGGAACCAAAAACATTCAGTACTTC. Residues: CASSRNRQGAIGTKNIQYF.

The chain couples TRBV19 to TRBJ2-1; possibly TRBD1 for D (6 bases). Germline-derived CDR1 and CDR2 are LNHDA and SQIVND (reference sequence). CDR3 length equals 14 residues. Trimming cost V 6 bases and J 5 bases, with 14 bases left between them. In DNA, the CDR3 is TGTGCCAGTAGCCCCGACAGGATCCACAATGAGCAGTTCTTC. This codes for CASSPDRIHNEQFF.

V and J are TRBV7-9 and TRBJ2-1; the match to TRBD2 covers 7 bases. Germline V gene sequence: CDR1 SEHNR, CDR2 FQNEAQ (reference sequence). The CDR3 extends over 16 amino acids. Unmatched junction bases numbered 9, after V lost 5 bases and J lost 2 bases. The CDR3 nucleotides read TGTGCCAGCAGCCCACCCGGCGGGGGAGCCTACAATGAGCAGTTCTTC. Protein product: CASSPPGGGAYNEQFF.

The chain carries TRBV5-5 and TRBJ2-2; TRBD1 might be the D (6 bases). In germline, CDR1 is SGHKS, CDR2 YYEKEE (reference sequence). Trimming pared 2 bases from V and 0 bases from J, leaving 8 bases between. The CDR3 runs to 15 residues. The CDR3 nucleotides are TGTGCCAGCAGCTTAGGGGGTTCGAACACCGGGGAGCTGTTTTTT. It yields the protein CASSLGGSNTGELFF.

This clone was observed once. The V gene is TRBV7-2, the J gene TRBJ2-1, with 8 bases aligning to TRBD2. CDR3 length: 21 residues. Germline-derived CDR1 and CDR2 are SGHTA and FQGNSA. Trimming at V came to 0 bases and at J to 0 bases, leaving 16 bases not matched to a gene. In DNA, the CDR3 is TGTGCCAGCAGCTTAGCGAGGGGACTAGAGTCCCGCAAAGGCTCCTACAATGAGCAGTTCTTC. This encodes CASSLARGLESRKGSYNEQFF.

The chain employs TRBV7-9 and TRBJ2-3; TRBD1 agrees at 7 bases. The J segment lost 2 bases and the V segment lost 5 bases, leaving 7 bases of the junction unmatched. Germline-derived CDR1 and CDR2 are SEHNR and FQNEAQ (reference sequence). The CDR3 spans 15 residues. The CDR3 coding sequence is TGTGCCAGCAGCCGGACAGGCCAATTCACAGATACGCAGTATTTT. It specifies CASSRTGQFTDTQYF.